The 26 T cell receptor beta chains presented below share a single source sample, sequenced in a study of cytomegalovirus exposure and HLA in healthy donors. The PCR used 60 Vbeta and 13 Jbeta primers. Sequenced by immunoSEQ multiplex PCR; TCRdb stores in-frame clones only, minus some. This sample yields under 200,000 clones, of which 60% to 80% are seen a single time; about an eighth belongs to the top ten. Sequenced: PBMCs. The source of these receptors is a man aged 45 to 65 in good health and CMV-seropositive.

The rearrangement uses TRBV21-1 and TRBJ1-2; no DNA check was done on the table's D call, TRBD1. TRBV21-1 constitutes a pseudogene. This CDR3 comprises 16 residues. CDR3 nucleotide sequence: TGTGCCAGAAAACTTACACAGGGTGGGGGATACTATGGCTACACCTTC. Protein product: CARKLTQGGGYYGYTF.

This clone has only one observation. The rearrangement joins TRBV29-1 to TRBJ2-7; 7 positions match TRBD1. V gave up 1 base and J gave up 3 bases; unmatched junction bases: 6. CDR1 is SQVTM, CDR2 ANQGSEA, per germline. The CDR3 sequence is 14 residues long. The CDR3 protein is CSVEGQGVNYEQYF. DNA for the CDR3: TGCAGCGTTGAAGGACAGGGAGTCAACTACGAGCAGTACTTC.

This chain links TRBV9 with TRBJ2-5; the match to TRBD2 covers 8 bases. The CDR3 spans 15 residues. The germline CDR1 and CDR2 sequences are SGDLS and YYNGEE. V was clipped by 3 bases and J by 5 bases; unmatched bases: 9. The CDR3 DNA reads TGTGCCAGCAGCGCGCTCCGGGGGGGCAGGGAGACCCAGTACTTC. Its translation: CASSALRGGRETQYF.

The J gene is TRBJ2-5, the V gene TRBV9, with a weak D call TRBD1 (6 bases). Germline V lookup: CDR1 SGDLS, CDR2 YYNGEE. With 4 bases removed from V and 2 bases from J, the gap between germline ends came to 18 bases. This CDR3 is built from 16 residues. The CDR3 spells CASSLRKGERQETQYF. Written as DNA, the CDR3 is TGTGCCAGCAGCCTCCGGAAGGGGGAGAGACAAGAGACCCAGTACTTC.

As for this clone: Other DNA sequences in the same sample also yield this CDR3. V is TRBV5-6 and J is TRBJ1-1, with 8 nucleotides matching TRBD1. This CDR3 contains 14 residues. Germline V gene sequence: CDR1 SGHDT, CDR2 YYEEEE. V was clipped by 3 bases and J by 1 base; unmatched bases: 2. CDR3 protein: CASSSGTGNTEAFF. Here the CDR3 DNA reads TGTGCCAGCAGCTCCGGGACAGGGAACACTGAAGCTTTCTTT.

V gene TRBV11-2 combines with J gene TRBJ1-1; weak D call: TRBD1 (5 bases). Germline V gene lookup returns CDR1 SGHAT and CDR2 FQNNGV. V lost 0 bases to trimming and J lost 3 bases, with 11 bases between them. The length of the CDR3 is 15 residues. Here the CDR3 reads CASSLDRVLDTEAFF. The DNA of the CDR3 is TGTGCCAGCAGCTTAGACAGGGTGTTGGACACTGAAGCTTTCTTT.

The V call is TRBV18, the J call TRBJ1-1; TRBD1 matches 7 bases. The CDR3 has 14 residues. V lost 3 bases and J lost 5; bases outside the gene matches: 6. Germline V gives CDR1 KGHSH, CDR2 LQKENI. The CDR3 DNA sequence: TGTGCCAGCTCACCCCAGACAGGGAGGACTGAAGCTTTCTTT. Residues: CASSPQTGRTEAFF.

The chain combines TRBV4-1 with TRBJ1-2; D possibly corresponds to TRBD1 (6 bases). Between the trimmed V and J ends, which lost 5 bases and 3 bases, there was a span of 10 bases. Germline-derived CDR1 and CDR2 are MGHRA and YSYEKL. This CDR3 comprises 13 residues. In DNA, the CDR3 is TGCGCCAGCAGCGCTCAGGGGTACTATGGCTACACCTTC. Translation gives CASSAQGYYGYTF.

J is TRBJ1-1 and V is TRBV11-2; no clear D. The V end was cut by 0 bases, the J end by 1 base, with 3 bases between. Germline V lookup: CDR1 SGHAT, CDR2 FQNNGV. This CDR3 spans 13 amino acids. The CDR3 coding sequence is TGTGCCAGCAGCTTAGACTGGAACACTGAAGCTTTCTTT. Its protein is CASSLDWNTEAFF.

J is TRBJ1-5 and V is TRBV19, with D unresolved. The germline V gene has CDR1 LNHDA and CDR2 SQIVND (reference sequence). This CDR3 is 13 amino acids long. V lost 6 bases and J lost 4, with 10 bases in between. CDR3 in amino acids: CASRAGSNQPQHF. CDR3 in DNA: TGTGCCAGTAGAGCAGGTTCGAATCAGCCCCAGCATTTT.

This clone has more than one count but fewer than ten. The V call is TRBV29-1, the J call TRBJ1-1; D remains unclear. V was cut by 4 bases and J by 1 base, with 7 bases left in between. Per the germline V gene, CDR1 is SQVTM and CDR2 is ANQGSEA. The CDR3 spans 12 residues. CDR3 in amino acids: CSVVRGNTEAFF. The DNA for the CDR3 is TGCAGCGTTGTCCGGGGGAACACTGAAGCTTTCTTT. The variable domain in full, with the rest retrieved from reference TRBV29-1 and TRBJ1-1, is SAVISQKPSRDICQRGTSLTIQCQVDSQVTMMFWYRQQPGQSLTLIATANQGSEATYESGFVIDKFPISRPNLTFSTLTVSNMSPEDSSIYLCSVVRGNTEAFFGQGTRLTVV.

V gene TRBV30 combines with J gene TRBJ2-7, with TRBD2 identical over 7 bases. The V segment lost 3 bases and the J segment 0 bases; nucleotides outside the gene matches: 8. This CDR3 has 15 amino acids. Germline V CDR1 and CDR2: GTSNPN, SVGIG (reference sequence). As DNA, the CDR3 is TGTGCCTGGAGCCTGTACGGGGGGAGCTCCTACGAGCAGTACTTC. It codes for CAWSLYGGSSYEQYF.

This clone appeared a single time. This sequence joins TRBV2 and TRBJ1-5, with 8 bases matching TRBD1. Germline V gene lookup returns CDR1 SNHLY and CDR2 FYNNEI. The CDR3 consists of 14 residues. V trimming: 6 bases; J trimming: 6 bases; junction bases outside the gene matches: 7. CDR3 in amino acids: CASSPDREIQPQHF. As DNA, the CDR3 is TGTGCCAGCAGCCCGGACAGGGAGATTCAGCCCCAGCATTTT.

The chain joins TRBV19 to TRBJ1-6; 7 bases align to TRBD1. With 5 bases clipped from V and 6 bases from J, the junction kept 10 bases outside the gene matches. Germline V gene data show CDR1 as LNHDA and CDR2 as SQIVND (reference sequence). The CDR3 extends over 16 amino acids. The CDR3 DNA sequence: TGTGCCAGTAGTTTACGGACAGGAAATTCTAATTCACCCCTCCACTTT. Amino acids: CASSLRTGNSNSPLHF.

The CDR3 nucleotides read TGTGCCAGCAGCTTAGTGTCTGGGGGCGAGACCCAGTACTTC. Residues: CASSLVSGGETQYF. J is TRBJ2-5 and V is TRBV7-9; possibly TRBD1 for D (6 bases). CDR1 and CDR2 from the germline V gene are SEHNR and FQNEAQ (reference sequence). This CDR3 has 14 residues. V gave up 1 base and J gave up 5 bases, with 11 bases separating them.

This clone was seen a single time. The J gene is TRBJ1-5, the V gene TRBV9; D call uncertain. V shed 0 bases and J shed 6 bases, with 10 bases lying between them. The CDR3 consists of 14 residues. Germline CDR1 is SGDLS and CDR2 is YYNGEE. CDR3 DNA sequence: TGTGCCAGCAGCGTAGATAACCGGGGTCAGCCCCAGCATTTT. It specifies CASSVDNRGQPQHF. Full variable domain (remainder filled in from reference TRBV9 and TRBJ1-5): DSGVTQTPKHLITATGQRVTLRCSPRSGDLSVYWYQQSLDQGLQFLIQYYNGEERAKGNILERFSAQQFPDLHSELNLSSLELGDSALYFCASSVDNRGQPQHFGDGTRLSIL.

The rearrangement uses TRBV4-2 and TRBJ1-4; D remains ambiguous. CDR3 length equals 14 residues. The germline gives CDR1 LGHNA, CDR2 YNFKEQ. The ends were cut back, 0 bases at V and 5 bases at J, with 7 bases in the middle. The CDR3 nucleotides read TGTGCCAGCAGCCAAGACCTATCCAATGAAAAACTGTTTTTT. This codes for CASSQDLSNEKLFF.

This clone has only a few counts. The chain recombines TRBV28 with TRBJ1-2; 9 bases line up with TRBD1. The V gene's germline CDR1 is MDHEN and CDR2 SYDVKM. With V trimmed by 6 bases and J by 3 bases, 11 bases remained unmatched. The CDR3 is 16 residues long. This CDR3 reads CASRKNRGQLDYGYTF. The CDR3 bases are TGTGCCAGCAGAAAGAACAGGGGGCAGTTGGACTATGGCTACACCTTC.

In DNA form, the CDR3 reads TGCAGTGCCAGAACAGGGAGTCGGCAGTACTTC. It is translated as CSARTGSRQYF. J is TRBJ2-7 and V is TRBV20-1, with D perhaps TRBD1 (6 bases). Germline V CDR1 and CDR2: DFQATT, SNEGSKA (reference sequence). CDR3 size: 11 residues. The V end lost 6 bases, the J end lost 9 bases, and 15 bases lay between the germline ends.

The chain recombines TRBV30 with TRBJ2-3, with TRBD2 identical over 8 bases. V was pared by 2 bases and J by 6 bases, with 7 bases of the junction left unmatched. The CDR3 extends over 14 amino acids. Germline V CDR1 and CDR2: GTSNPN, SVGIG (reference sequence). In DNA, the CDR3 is TGTGCCTGGAGTATGCGCGGGGGGTATGATACGCAGTATTTT. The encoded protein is CAWSMRGGYDTQYF.

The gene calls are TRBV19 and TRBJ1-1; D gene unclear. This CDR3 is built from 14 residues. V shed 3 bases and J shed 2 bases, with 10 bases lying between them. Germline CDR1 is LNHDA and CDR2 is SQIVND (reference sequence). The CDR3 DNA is TGTGCCAGTAGTATGCAAGCGGTTAACACTGAAGCTTTCTTT. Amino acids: CASSMQAVNTEAFF.

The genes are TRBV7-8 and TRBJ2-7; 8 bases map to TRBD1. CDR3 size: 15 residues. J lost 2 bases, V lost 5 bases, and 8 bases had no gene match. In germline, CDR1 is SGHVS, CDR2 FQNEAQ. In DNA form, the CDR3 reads TGTGCCAGCAGCCAAAGGCGGACAGGGACCTACGAGCAGTACTTC. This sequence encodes CASSQRRTGTYEQYF.

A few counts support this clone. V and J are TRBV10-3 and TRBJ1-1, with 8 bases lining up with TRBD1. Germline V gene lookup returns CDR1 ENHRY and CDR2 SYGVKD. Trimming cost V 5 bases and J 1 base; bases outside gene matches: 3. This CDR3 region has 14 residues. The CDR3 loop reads CAISRGQGNTEAFF. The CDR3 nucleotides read TGTGCCATCAGTCGAGGACAGGGGAACACTGAAGCTTTCTTT.

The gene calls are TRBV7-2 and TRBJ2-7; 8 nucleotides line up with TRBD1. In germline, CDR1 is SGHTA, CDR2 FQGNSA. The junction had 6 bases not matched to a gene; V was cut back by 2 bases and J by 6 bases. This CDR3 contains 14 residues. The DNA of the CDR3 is TGTGCCAGCAGCTTACAGGGGGCCCTCCGCGAGCAGTACTTC. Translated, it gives CASSLQGALREQYF. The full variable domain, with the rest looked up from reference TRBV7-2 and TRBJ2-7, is GAGVSQSPSNKVTEKGKDVELRCDPISGHTALYWYRQSLGQGLEFLIYFQGNSAPDKSGLPSDRFSAERTGGSVSTLTIQRTQQEDSAVYLCASSLQGALREQYFGPGTRLTVT.

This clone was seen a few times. The CDR3 sequence is CASSPRQIAEAFF. DNA for the CDR3: TGTGCCAGCTCACCACGGCAAATCGCTGAAGCTTTCTTT. This chain connects TRBV18 to TRBJ1-1; D unclear. The CDR3 extends over 13 amino acids. CDR1 and CDR2 (germline): KGHSH, LQKENI. Deletions cut 1 base from V and 6 bases from J, with 9 bases between.

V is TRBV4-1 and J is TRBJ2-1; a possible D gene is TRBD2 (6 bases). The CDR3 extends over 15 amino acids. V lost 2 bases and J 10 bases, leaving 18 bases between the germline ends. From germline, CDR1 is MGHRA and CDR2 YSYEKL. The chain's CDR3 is CASSQSTEGLWEQFF. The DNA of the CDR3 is TGCGCCAGCAGCCAAAGTACGGAGGGTCTGTGGGAGCAGTTCTTC.